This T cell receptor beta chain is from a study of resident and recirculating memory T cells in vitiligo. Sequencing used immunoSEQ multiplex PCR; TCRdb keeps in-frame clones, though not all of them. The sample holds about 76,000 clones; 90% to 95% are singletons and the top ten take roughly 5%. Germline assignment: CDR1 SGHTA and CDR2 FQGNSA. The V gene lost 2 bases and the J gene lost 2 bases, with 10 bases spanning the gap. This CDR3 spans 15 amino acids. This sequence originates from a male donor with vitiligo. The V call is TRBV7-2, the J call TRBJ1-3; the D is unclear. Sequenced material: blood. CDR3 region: CASSLTDGTGNTIYF. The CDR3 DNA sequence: TGTGCCAGCAGCTTAACGGACGGGACTGGAAACACCATATATTTT.